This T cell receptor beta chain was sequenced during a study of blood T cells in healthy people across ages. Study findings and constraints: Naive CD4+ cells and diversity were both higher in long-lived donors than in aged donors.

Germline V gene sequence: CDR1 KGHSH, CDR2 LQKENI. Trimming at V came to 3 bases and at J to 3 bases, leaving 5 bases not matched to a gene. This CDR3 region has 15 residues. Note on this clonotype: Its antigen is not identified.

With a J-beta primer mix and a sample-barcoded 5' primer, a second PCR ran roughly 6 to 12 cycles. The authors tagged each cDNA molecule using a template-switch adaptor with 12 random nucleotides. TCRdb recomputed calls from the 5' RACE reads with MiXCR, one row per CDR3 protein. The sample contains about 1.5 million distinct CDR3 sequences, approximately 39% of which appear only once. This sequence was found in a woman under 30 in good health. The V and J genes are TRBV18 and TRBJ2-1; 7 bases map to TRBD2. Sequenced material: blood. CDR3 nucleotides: TGTGCCAGCTCACCTGTTAGCGGGTACTACAATGAGCAGTTCTTC. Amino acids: CASSPVSGYYNEQFF.